The rows below give T cell receptor beta chains drawn from one sample of a study of CD8 T cells in Susac syndrome. TCRdb reprocessed the immunoSEQ multiplex PCR reads via MiXCR and lists one record per CDR3 protein. The sample shows some 240,000 distinct CDR3 sequences, around 96% of them seen only once. The source material was CD4+ T cells from PBMCs. The receptors shown here come from a human donor with Susac syndrome. Both conserved end residues are part of each CDR3. A D gene is named only where the DNA matches it firmly. Expanded clones get a size class; other rows say once, few or many, or leave the size out.

.	TRBV3-1	TRBJ2-1	.	TGTGCCAGCAGCCAAGATCTACCCTCCGATGAGCAGTTCTTC	CASSQDLPSDEQFF
.	TRBV12-3/TRBV12-4	TRBJ1-5	.	TGTGCCAGCAGTCTACACAATCAGCCCCAGCATTTT	CASSLHNQPQHF
.	TRBV10-3	TRBJ2-1	TRBD2	TGTGCCATGACCGGGACTACCGACAATGAGCAGTTCTTC	CAMTGTTDNEQFF
.	TRBV6-6	TRBJ1-5	.	TGTGCCAGTAACTACAGGGATAACAATCAGCCCCAGCATTTT	CASNYRDNNQPQHF
.	TRBV29-1	TRBJ2-5	.	TGCAGCGCCGCGGCCCCCCAAGGATTACAAGAGACCCAGTACTTC	CSAAAPQGLQETQYF
once	TRBV7-2	TRBJ2-5	.	TGTGCCAGCAGCTCAAGAAGCCCGGGCGAGACCCAGTACTTC	CASSSRSPGETQYF
once	TRBV29-1	TRBJ2-1	TRBD2	TGCAGCGTGGATCTAGCGGGAGGGCTAAGTGAGCAGTTCTTC	CSVDLAGGLSEQFF
.	TRBV27	TRBJ1-5	.	TGTGCCAGCAGCCCTTGGGGAGGCCAGCCCCAGCATTTT	CASSPWGGQPQHF
.	TRBV15	TRBJ2-7	.	TGTGCCACCGCCCTCGGAGCGGGTGCCGCCTACGAGCAGTACTTC	CATALGAGAAYEQYF
.	TRBV20-1	TRBJ2-7	TRBD2	TGCAGTCCCGGGGCTAGCGGGACCCACGAGCAGTACTTC	CSPGASGTHEQYF
.	TRBV5-1	TRBJ2-1	TRBD2	TGCGCCAGCAGCCCCGGGAGCGGGAGCTCCTACAATGAGCAGTTCTTC	CASSPGSGSSYNEQFF
.	TRBV6-5	TRBJ2-7	.	TGTGCCAGCAGTTACTCGAGAGGGGTGGAGTACGAGCAGTACTTC	CASSYSRGVEYEQYF
.	TRBV27	TRBJ1-1	.	TGTGCCAGCACGCGGCGCGGCATGAACACTGAAGCTTTCTTT	CASTRRGMNTEAFF
.	TRBV18	TRBJ2-4	.	TGTGCCAGCTCACCACCGACATGGGGCAGCAAAAACATTCAGTACTTC	CASSPPTWGSKNIQYF
.	TRBV5-1	TRBJ1-2	.	TGCGCCAGCAGCTTAGCCCCGGACAGTAACTATGGCTACACCTTC	CASSLAPDSNYGYTF
once	TRBV15	TRBJ2-3	TRBD2	TGTGCCACCAGGTCCGGGACTAGCGGGATTAAAGATACGCAGTATTTT	CATRSGTSGIKDTQYF
.	TRBV29-1	TRBJ1-1	.	TGCAGCGTTGAACAGGACAACCGGAACACTGAAGCTTTCTTT	CSVEQDNRNTEAFF
.	TRBV4-1	TRBJ1-5	TRBD1	TGCGCCAGCAGCCAACGGACAGGAATCAATCAGCCCCAGCATTTT	CASSQRTGINQPQHF
.	TRBV6-5	TRBJ1-2	TRBD1	TGTGCCAGCAGTATTCGGACAGGGAGGATGTCGGGCTACACCTTC	CASSIRTGRMSGYTF
.	TRBV28	TRBJ1-2	.	TGTGCCAGCAGTTTGCTGAAGGGAACAATCGATGGCTACACCTTC	CASSLLKGTIDGYTF
.	TRBV3-1	TRBJ2-7	TRBD2	TGTGCCAGCAGCCCGGGACTAGCGGGAAAGCAGTACTTC	CASSPGLAGKQYF
.	TRBV9	TRBJ2-3	.	TGTGCCAGCAGCACCGACCGCGGCGGCTTCAGCACAGATACGCAGTATTTT	CASSTDRGGFSTDTQYF
.	TRBV4-1	TRBJ1-2	.	TGCGCCAGCAGCCAAGACGGGACACAGGGAGCTAGGTATGGCTACACCTTC	CASSQDGTQGARYGYTF
.	TRBV5-1	TRBJ1-1	TRBD1	TGCGCCAGCAGCCACGGGACAGGCCCTGAAGCTTTCTTT	CASSHGTGPEAFF
.	TRBV12-3/TRBV12-4	TRBJ2-5	TRBD2	TGTGCCAGCAGTTCGGGACTAGGGACGGGGCCTCAGTACTTC	CASSSGLGTGPQYF
once	TRBV5-1	TRBJ2-3	.	TGCGCCAGCAGCTTTGGCGGGGCTAGCACAGATACGCAGTATTTT	CASSFGGASTDTQYF
once	TRBV9	TRBJ1-4	.	TGTGCCAGCAGCGTTTCAGGGAATGAAAAACTGTTTTTT	CASSVSGNEKLFF
.	TRBV29-1	TRBJ2-1	.	TGCAGCGTTGAGTCTGAGGGGAGGTTCCTCTTCAATGAGCAGTTCTTC	CSVESEGRFLFNEQFF
.	TRBV6-6	TRBJ2-1	.	TGTGCCAGCAGTTCACAAATTGTACGCTACAATGAGCAGTTCTTC	CASSSQIVRYNEQFF
.	TRBV24-1	TRBJ2-1	TRBD1	TGTGCCACCAGCCCCGGGACAGGAGTCCTTATAGAGCAGTTCTTC	CATSPGTGVLIEQFF
.	TRBV4-1	TRBJ1-1	.	TGCGCCAGCACCGGATTGGGGGGGAACACTGAAGCTTTCTTT	CASTGLGGNTEAFF
.	TRBV25-1	TRBJ2-4	.	TGTGCCAGCAGTGAATGGGAGATGGGAGGAAACATTCAGTACTTC	CASSEWEMGGNIQYF
.	TRBV11-2	TRBJ2-3	TRBD2	TGTGCCAGCAGCCCCAGAGCTAGCGGCGGTGGAGATACGCAGTATTTT	CASSPRASGGGDTQYF
.	TRBV30	TRBJ2-3	TRBD2	TGTGCCTGGAGTGCCCAAAGGACTAGCGGGAGGCCAGATACGCAGTATTTT	CAWSAQRTSGRPDTQYF
.	TRBV4-1	TRBJ2-7	TRBD1	TGCGCCAGCAGCCACGACAGGGGCTACGAGCAGTACTTC	CASSHDRGYEQYF
.	TRBV6-5	TRBJ1-3	.	TGTGCCAGCAGTTACTCGTTGCAAGTATCTGGAAACACCATATATTTT	CASSYSLQVSGNTIYF
.	TRBV10-3	TRBJ1-2	TRBD1	TGTGCCATCAGCCCAGGGACAGGGGAGACTAACTATGGCTACACCTTC	CAISPGTGETNYGYTF
.	TRBV20-1	TRBJ2-3	.	TGCAGTGCTAGAGATCCCCAGGCCCGCACAGATACGCAGTATTTT	CSARDPQARTDTQYF
.	TRBV29-1	TRBJ2-1	.	TGCAGCGTTGATACCAAGATGAACCCGGGCCCCAATGAGCAGTTCTTC	CSVDTKMNPGPNEQFF
.	TRBV12-3/TRBV12-4	TRBJ1-1	TRBD1	TGTGCCAGCAGTTTAGGATACAGGGGGCACACTGAAGCTTTCTTT	CASSLGYRGHTEAFF
.	TRBV2	TRBJ2-2	.	TGTGCCAGCATGAGGGGAACGAACACCGGGGAGCTGTTTTTT	CASMRGTNTGELFF
.	TRBV5-4	TRBJ2-1	.	TGTGCCAGCAGCTTGGAAGGACAGCCATACAATGAGCAGTTCTTC	CASSLEGQPYNEQFF
.	TRBV12-3/TRBV12-4	TRBJ2-5	TRBD2	TGTGCCAGCAGTTTAACGGCGGGAGGAGTGGAGACCCAGTACTTC	CASSLTAGGVETQYF